This T cell receptor (beta chain) is from a study of T cells in Graves' hyperthyroidism and ophthalmopathy. Study-wide points: By a 13 V-J model, ophthalmopathy was set apart from stable hyperthyroidism. Blood also contained most expanded thyroid clonotypes above 0.001.

CDR1 and CDR2 from the germline V gene are SEHNR and FQNEAQ (reference sequence). This CDR3 has 14 amino acids. In its sample, this clonotype was seen a few times. Its antigen remains unknown. Relative to the germline gene, one junction end is altered; a read error may explain this. Amplified regions were TCR beta CDR3 sequences from RNA transcripts. Initially, a first-round RT-PCR of the TCR CDR3 employed the HTBI primer set. MiXCR was run by TCRdb on the multiplex PCR reads, yielding one entry per CDR3 protein. The sample holds about 840,000 distinct CDR3 sequences, around 38% seen once. The V gene is TRBV7-9, the J gene TRBJ1-5; no reliable D call. This sequence originates from a man between 18 and 29 years old with Graves' hyperthyroidism. The material sequenced was blood. CDR3 protein: CASSLRDSDQPQHF. The CDR3 DNA follows: TGTGCCAGCAGCTTAAGGGATAGCGATCAGCCCCAGCATTTT.